This T cell receptor beta chain was captured in a study of spatial heterogeneity in lung cancer. Study observations and caveats: Tumor TCRs that were ubiquitous and expanded showed up in blood more at resection than follow-up.

Stated time point: sample taken at primary tumor resection. Unsorted whole RNA samples from tumor, nontumor lung or frozen PBMC were sequenced. Samples were obtained from some 72 donors, all untreated early-stage non-small cell lung cancer patients. Germline V lookup: CDR1 SEHNR, CDR2 FQNEAQ (reference sequence). The CDR3 runs to 14 residues. The V and J ends lost 6 bases and 5 bases, in that order; junction bases with no gene match: 9. In the library, each TCR cDNA molecule bore its own unique molecular identifier. TCRdb reprocessed the 5' RACE reads with MiXCR, giving one entry per CDR3 protein. Altogether roughly 18,000 distinct CDR3 sequences are present, about 19% being singletons, with the ten largest covering more than 13%. This clonotype occurred a few times. What it recognizes is unknown.

The chain recombines TRBV7-9 with TRBJ1-1, with 7 bases lining up with TRBD1. This TCR came from a male donor with early-stage non-small cell lung cancer. The source material was PBMCs, sampled at surgery. For the CDR3, the DNA is TGTGCCAGCAGACCGTCGACAGGGACAACTGAAGCTTTCTTT. Protein sequence: CASRPSTGTTEAFF.